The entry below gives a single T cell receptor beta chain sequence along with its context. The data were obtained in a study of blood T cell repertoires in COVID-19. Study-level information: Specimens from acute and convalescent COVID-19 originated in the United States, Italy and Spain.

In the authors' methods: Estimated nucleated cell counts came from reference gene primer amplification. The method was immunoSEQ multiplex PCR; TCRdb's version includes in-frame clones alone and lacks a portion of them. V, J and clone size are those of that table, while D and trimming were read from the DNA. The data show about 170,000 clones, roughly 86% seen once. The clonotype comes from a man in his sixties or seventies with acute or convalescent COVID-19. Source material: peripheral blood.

This CDR3 is CASSLQGQEAFF. CDR3 DNA: TGTGCCAGCAGCTTACAGGGGCAGGAAGCTTTCTTT. The V gene is TRBV5-4, the J gene TRBJ1-1; 7 positions agree with TRBD1. The V and J ends lost 2 bases and 8 bases, in that order; junction bases with no gene match: 3. This CDR3 has 12 amino acids. Germline V gene data show CDR1 as SGHNT and CDR2 as YYREEE (reference sequence).